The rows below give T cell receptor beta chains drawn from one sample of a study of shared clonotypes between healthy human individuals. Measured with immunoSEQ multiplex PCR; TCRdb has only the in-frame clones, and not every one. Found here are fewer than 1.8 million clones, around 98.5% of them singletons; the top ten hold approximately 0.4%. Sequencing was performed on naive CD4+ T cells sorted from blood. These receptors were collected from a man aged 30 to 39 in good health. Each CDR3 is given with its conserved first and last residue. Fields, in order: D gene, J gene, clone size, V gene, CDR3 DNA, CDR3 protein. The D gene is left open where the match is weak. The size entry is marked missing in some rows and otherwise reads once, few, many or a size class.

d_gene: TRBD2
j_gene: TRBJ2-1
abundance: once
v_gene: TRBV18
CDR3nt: TGTGCCAGCTCACCACGTAGGAGCGGGAGCGATGAGCAGTTCTTC
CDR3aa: CASSPRRSGSDEQFF

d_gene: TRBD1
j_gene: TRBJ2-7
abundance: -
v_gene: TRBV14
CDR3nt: TGTGCCAGCAGCACAGCTTGGGGGGACAGGAGCTACGAGCAGTACTTC
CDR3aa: CASSTAWGDRSYEQYF

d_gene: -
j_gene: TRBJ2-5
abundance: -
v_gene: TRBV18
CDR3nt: TGTGCCAGCTCACGGTCCAGGGACGGAGAGACCCAGTACTTC
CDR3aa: CASSRSRDGETQYF

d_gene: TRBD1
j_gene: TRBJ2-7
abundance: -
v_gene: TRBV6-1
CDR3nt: TGTGCCAGCAGTGAGATTAACAGGGGGCTGGACGAGCAGTACTTC
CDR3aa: CASSEINRGLDEQYF

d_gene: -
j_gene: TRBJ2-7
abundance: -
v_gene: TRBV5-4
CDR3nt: TGTGCCAGCAGCGCGGACACCACCTACGAGCAGTACTTC
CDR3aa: CASSADTTYEQYF

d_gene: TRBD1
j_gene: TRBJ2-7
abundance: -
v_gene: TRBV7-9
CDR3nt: TGTGCCAGCTCAGGCCTTTTCCGGGACAGGGCCTACGAGCAGTACTTC
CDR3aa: CASSGLFRDRAYEQYF

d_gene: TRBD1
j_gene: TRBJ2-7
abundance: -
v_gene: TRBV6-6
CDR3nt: TGTGCCAGCAGGGGACAGGGAAGCTCCTACGAGCAGTACTTC
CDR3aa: CASRGQGSSYEQYF

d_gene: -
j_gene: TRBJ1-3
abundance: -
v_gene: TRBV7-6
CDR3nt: TGTGCCAGCAGCTTAGAACCCTTCTCTGGAAACACCATATATTTT
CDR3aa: CASSLEPFSGNTIYF

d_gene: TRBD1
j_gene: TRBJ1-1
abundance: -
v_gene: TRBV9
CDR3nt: TGTGCCAGCAGCGTATGGGACAGCCGAATGAACACTGAAGCTTTCTTT
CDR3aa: CASSVWDSRMNTEAFF

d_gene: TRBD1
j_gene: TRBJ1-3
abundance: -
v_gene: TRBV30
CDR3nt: TGTGCCTGGATAAGGGACAGGGTGGTTTTTGGAAACACCATATATTTT
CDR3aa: CAWIRDRVVFGNTIYF

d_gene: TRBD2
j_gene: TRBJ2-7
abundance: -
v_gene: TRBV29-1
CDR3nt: TGCAGCGTTCGCGGCGGGAGCAATGTCGAGCAGTACTTC
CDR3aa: CSVRGGSNVEQYF

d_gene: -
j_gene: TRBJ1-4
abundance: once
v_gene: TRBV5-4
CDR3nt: TGTGCCAGCAGCCCTGAAGGTGAAAAACTGTTTTTT
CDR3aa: CASSPEGEKLFF

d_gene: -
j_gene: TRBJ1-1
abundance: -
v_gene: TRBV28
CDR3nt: TGTGCCAGCAGTTTACCCCACAGGGAAACCTTT
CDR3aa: CASSLPHRETF

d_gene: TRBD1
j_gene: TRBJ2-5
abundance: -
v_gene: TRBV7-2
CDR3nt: TGTGCCAGCAGCCCCCAGGGACAGGGGCTTCCCAGAGAGACCCAGTACTTC
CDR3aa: CASSPQGQGLPRETQYF

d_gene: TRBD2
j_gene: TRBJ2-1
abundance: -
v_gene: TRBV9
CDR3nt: TGTGCCAGCAGCGCTCCGGGACTAGCGGGAGTCTTCAATGAGCAGTTCTTC
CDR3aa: CASSAPGLAGVFNEQFF

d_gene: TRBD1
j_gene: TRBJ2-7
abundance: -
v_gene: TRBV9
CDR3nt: TGTGCCAGCAGCGTAGCTACAGGGGGGCTGTACGAGCAGTACTTC
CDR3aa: CASSVATGGLYEQYF

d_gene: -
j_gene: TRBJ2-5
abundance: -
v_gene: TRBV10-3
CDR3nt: TGTGCCATCAGTGAATCCAATTTACCGGGACGTCCGGGGGAGACCCAGTACTTC
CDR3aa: CAISESNLPGRPGETQYF

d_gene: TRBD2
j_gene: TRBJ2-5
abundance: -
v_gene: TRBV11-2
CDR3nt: TGTGCCAGCAGAGACCCTAGGCGGGAGGGCGGATTGACCCAGTACTTC
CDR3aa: CASRDPRREGGLTQYF

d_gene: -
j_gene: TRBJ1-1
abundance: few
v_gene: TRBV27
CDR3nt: TGTGCCAGCAGTTTTACAGGGAACACTGAAGCTTTCTTT
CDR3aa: CASSFTGNTEAFF

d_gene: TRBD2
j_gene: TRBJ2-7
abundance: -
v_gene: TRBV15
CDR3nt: TGTGCCACCAGCAGAGATACTAGCGTCCCCTACGAGCAGTACTTC
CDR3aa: CATSRDTSVPYEQYF

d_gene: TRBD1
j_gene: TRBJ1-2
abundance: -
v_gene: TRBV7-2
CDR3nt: TGTGCCAGCAGCTCACAGGGGAACTATGGCTACACCTTC
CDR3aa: CASSSQGNYGYTF

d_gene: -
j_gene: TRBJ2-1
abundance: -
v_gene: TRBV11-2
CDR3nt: TGTGCCAGCAGCTTGGGAGGGAGGGGGCTACAAGAGCAGTTCTTC
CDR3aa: CASSLGGRGLQEQFF

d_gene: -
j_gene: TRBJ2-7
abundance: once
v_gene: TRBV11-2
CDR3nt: TGTGCCAGCAGCTTTGGGCAGTATGGTGAGCAGTACTTC
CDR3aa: CASSFGQYGEQYF

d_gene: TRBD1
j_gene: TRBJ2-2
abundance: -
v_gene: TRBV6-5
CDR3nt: TGTGCCAGCAGGGGACAGGGGGCGCCCGGGGAGCTGTTTTTT
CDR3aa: CASRGQGAPGELFF

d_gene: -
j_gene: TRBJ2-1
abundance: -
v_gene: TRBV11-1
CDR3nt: TGTGCCAGCAGCATTTCTAATGAGCAGTTCTTC
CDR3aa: CASSISNEQFF

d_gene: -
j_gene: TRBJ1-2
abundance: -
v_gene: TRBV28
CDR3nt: TGTGCCAGCAGTGAGGGGGGATACTATGGCTACACCTTC
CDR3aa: CASSEGGYYGYTF

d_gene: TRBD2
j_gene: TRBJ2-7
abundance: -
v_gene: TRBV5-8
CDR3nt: TGTGCCAGCAGCTTGGTAGCGGGAGGCCCCCTCGAGCAGTACTTC
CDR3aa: CASSLVAGGPLEQYF

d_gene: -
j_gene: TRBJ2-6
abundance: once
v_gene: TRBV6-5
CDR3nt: TGTGCCAGCACACGAAAAGGGCGAGGGGCCAACGTCCTGACTTTC
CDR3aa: CASTRKGRGANVLTF

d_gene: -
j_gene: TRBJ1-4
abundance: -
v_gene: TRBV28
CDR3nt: TGTGCCAGCAGTCCTAGCCCAGGGTACCCTTTAGGTGAAAAACTGTTTTTT
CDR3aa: CASSPSPGYPLGEKLFF

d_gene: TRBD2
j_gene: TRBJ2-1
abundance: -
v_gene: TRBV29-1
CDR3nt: TGCAGCGGACTTGGGACTAGCGGGAAATACAATGAGCAGTTCTTC
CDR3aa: CSGLGTSGKYNEQFF

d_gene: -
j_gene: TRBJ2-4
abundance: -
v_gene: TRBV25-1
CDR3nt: TGTGCCAGCAGTGGGGGCGGTTCTCTCATTCAGTACTTC
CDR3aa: CASSGGGSLIQYF

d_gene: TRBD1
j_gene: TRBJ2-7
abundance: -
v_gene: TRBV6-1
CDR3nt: TGTGCCAGCAGTGGGACAGGGAGGAACGAGCAGTACTTC
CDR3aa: CASSGTGRNEQYF

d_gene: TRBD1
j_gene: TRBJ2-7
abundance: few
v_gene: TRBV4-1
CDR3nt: TGCGCCAGCAGCCCCGGGACAGTGCACTACGAGCAGTACTTC
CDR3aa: CASSPGTVHYEQYF

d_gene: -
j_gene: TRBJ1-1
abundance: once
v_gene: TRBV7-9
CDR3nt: TGTGCCAGCAGCTCCCATTACGGGGCCCAGTTGAACACTGAAGCTTTCTTT
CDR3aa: CASSSHYGAQLNTEAFF

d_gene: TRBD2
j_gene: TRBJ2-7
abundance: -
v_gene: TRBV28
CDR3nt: TGTGCCAGCAGTTTACTTTTTGCGGGGGGACGGGGCTACGAGCAGTACTTC
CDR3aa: CASSLLFAGGRGYEQYF

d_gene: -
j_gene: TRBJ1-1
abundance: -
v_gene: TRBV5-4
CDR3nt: TGTGCCAGCAGCCTTCCGGGACGGTTCACTGAAGCTTTCTTT
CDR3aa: CASSLPGRFTEAFF

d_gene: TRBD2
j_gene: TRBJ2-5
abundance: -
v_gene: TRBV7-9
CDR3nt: TGTGCCAGCAGCTCCTGGACTAGCTGGGAGACCCAGTACTTC
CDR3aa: CASSSWTSWETQYF

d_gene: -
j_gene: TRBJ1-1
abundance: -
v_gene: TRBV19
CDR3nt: TGTGCCAGCGGTCGAGGCACTGAAGCTTTCTTT
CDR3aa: CASGRGTEAFF

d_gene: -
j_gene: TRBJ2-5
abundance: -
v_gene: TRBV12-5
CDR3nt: TGTGCTAGTGGGTCCCGGAGGGACGGCCAAGAGACCCAGTACTTC
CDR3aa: CASGSRRDGQETQYF

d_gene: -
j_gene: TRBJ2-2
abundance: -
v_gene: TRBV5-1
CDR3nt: TGCGCCAGCCGGGTGGTTGCGGGATCCGGGGAGCTGTTTTTT
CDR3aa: CASRVVAGSGELFF

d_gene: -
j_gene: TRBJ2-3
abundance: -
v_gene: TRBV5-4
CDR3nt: TGTGCCAGCAGCTCCGCCGGAGAGCATAGGCAGTATTTT
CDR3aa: CASSSAGEHRQYF

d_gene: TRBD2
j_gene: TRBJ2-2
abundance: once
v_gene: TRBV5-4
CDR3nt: TGTGCCAGCAGTGCCGGGACTAGCCCAAACACCGGGGAGCTGTTTTTT
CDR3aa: CASSAGTSPNTGELFF

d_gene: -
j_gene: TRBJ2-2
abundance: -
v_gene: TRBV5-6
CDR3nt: TGTGCCAGCAGCCTCCCCACCGGGGAGCTGTTTTTT
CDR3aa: CASSLPTGELFF

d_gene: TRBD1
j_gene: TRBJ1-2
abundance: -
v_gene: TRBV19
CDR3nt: TGTGCCAGTAGGGACAGGGGATTGGGGCTCTATGGCTACACCTTC
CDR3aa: CASRDRGLGLYGYTF

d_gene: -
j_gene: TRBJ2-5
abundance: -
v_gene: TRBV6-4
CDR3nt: TGTGCCAGCAGTGTGACGATCTGGTCGGAGACCCAGTACTTC
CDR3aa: CASSVTIWSETQYF

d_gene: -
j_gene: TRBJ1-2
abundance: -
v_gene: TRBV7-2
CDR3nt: TGTGCCAGCACCCCGTTCGGGGCTACCTATGGCTACACCTTC
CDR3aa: CASTPFGATYGYTF

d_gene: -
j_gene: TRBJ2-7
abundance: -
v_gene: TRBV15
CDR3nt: TGTGCCACCAACCCGACACCATTGACCTACGAGCAGTACTTC
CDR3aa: CATNPTPLTYEQYF

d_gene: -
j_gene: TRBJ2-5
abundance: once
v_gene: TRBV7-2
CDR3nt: TGTGCCAGCAGCGTCAGTCTCAGGGAGACCCAGTACTTC
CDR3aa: CASSVSLRETQYF

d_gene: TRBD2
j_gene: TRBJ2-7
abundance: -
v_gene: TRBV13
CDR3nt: TGTGCCAGCAGCTCACAACTCGGGACTAGCGGGAGGGCAACCCACGAGCAGTACTTC
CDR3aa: CASSSQLGTSGRATHEQYF

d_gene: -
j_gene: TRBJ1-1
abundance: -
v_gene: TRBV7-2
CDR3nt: TGTGCCAGCAGCTTAGGACGCAACACTGAAGCTTTCTTT
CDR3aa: CASSLGRNTEAFF

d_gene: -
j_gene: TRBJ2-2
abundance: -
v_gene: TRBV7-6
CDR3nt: TGTGCCAGCAGCTTGGGCAGTAACACCGGGGAGCTGTTTTTT
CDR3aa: CASSLGSNTGELFF